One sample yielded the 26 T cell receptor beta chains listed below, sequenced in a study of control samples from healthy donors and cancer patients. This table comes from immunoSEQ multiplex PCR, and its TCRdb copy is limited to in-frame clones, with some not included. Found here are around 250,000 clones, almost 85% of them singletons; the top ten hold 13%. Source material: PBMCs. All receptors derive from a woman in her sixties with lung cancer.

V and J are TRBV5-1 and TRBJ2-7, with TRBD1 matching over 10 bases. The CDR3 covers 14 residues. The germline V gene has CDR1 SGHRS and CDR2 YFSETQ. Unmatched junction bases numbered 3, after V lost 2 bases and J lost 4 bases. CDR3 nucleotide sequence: TGCGCCAGCAGCTTCGGGACAGGGGTTTACGAGCAGTACTTC. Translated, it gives CASSFGTGVYEQYF.

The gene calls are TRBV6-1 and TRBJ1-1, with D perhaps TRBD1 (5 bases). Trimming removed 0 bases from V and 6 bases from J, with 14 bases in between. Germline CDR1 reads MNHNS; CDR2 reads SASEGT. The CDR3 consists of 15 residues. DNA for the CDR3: TGTGCCAGCAGTGAAGCTGGGGTAGGGGCCGCTGAAGCTTTCTTT. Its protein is CASSEAGVGAAEAFF.

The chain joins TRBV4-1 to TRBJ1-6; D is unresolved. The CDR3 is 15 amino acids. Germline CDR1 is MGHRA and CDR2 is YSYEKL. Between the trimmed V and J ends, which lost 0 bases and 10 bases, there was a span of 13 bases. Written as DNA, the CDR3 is TGCGCCAGCAGCCAAGAGGAGGTAACGAGGTCACCCCTCCACTTT. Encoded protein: CASSQEEVTRSPLHF.

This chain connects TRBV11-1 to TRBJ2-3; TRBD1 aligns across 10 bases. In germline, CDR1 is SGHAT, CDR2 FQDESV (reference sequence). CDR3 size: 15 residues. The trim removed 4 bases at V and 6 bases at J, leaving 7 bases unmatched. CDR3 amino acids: CASSSGQGRSDTQYF. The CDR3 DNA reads TGTGCCAGCAGCTCGGGACAGGGGAGATCGGATACGCAGTATTTT.

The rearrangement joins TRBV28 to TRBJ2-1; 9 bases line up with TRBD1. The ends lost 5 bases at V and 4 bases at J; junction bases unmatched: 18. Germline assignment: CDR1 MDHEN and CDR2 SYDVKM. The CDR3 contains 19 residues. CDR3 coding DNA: TGTGCCAGCAGTCTTACTAAAAGGGACAGGGCCTTCGGGTACAATGAGCAGTTCTTC. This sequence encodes CASSLTKRDRAFGYNEQFF.

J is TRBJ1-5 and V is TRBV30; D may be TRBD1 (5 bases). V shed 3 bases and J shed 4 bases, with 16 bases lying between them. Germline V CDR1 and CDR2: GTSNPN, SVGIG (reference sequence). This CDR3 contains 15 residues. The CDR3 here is CAWSQQAGKNQPQHF. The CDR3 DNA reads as TGTGCCTGGAGCCAACAAGCAGGGAAAAATCAGCCCCAGCATTTT.

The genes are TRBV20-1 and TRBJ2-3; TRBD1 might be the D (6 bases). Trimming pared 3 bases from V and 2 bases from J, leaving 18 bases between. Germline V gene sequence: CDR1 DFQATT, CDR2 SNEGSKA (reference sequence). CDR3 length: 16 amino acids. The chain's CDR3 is CSASSGRTVFTDTQYF. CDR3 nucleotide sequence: TGCAGTGCTAGTTCGGGTCGGACAGTATTCACAGATACGCAGTATTTT.

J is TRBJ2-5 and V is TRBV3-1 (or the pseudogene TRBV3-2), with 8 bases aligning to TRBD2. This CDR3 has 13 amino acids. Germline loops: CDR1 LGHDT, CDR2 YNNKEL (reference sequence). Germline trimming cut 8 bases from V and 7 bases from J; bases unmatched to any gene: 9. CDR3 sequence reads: CASRAGGIGTQYF. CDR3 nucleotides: TGTGCCAGCCGGGCGGGGGGCATAGGGACCCAGTACTTC.

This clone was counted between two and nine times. In DNA, the CDR3 is TGTGCCTGGCAAGGGGGTTCGGGGCGCACAGATACGCAGTATTTT. Its translation: CAWQGGSGRTDTQYF. The chain combines TRBV30 with TRBJ2-3; D might be TRBD1 (6 bases). Germline lookup yields CDR1 GTSNPN and CDR2 SVGIG (reference sequence). The CDR3 totals 15 residues. Trimming pared 5 bases from V and 1 base from J, leaving 16 bases between.

CDR3 in DNA: TGTGCCACCAGTGCTCCAGGGGGAAGTTCCTACAATGAGCAGTTCTTC. Protein product: CATSAPGGSSYNEQFF. J is TRBJ2-1 and V is TRBV24-1, with 7 bases matching TRBD1. Unmatched junction bases numbered 7, after V lost 5 bases and J lost 1 base. The CDR3 covers 16 residues. Germline V gene data show CDR1 as KGHDR and CDR2 as SFDVKD.

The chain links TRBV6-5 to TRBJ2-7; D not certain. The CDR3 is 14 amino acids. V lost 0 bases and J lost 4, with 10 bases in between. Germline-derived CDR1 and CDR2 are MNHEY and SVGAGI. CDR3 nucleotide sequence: TGTGCCAGCAGTTACTCGATGGCCGAGTACGAGCAGTACTTC. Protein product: CASSYSMAEYEQYF.

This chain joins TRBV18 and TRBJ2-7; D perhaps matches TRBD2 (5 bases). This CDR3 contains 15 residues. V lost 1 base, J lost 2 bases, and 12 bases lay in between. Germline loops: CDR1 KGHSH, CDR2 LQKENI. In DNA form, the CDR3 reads TGTGCCAGCTCACCACGATTGAGGGCCCCCTACGAGCAGTACTTC. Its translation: CASSPRLRAPYEQYF.

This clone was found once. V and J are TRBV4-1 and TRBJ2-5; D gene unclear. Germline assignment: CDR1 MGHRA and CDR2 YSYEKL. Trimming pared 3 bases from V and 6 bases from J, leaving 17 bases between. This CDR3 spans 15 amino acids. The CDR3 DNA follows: TGCGCCAGCAGCCAGGGCCCCGGACCCCTTCAGACCCAGTACTTC. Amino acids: CASSQGPGPLQTQYF.

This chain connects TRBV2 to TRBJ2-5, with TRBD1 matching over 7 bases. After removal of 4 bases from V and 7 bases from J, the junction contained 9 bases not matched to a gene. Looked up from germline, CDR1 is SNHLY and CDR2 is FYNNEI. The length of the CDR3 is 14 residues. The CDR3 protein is CASSGQGVWATQYF. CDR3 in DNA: TGTGCCAGCAGTGGTCAGGGGGTTTGGGCGACCCAGTACTTC.

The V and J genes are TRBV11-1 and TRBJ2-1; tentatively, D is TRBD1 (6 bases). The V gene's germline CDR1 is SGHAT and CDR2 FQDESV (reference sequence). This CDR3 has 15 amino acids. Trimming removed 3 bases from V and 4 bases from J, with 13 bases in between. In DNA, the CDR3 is TGTGCCAGCAGCTTCCCCGGACAGTTGTACAATGAGCAGTTCTTC. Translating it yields CASSFPGQLYNEQFF.

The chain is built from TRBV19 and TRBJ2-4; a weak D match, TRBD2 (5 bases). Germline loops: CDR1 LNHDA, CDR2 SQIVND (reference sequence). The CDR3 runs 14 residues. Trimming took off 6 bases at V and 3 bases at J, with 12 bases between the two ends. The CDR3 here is CASRSPGDKNIQYF. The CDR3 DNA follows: TGTGCCAGTAGATCCCCCGGGGACAAAAACATTCAGTACTTC.

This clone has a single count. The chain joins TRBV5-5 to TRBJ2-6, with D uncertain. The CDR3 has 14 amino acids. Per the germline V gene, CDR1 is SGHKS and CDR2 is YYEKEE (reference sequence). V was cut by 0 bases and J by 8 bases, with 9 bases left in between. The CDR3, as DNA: TGTGCCAGCAGCTTGGCAACCGGGCCCAACGTCCTGACTTTC. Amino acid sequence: CASSLATGPNVLTF.

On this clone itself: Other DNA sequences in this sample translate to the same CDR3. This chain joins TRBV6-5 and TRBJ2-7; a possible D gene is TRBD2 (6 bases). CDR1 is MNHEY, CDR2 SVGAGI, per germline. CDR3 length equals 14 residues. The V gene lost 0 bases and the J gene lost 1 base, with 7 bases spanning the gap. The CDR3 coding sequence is TGTGCCAGCAGTTACTCCGGGGGTTCCTACGAGCAGTACTTC. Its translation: CASSYSGGSYEQYF.

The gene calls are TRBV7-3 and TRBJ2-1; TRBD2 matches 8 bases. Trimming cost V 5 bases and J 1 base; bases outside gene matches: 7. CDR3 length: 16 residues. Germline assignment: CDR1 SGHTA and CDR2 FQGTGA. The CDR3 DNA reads TGTGCCAGCAGCCCCGGACTAGCCTCTTCCTACAATGAGCAGTTCTTC. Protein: CASSPGLASSYNEQFF.

Written as DNA, the CDR3 is TGTGCCAGCAGTTACGCTTACGGGGGGTTTCAGTACTTC. Amino acids: CASSYAYGGFQYF. The chain recombines TRBV6-5 with TRBJ2-7, with TRBD2 identical over 7 bases. The CDR3 consists of 13 residues. Germline loops: CDR1 MNHEY, CDR2 SVGAGI. Trimming cost V 2 bases and J 10 bases; bases outside gene matches: 8.

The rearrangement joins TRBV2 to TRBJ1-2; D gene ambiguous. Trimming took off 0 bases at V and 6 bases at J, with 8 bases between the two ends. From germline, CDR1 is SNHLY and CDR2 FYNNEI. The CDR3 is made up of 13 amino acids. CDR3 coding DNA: TGTGCCAGCAGTGAAGCGAGGACGGATGGCTACACCTTC. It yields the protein CASSEARTDGYTF.

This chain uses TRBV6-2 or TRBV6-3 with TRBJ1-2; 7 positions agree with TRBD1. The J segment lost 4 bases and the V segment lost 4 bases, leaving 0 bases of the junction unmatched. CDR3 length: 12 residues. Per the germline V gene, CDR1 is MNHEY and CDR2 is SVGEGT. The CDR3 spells CASSWDSYGYTF. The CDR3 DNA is TGTGCCAGCAGTTGGGACAGCTATGGCTACACCTTC.

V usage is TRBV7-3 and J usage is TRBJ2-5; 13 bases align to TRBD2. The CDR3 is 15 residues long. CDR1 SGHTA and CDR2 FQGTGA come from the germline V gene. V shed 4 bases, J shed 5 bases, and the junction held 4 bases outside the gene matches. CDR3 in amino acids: CASSSQGLAGETQYF. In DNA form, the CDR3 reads TGTGCCAGCAGCTCCCAGGGACTAGCGGGGGAGACCCAGTACTTC.

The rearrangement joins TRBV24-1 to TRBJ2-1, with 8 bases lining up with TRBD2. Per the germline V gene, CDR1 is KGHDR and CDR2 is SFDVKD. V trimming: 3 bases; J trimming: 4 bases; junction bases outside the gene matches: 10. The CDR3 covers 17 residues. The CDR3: CATSDPPRGGIYNEQFF. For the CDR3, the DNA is TGTGCCACCAGTGATCCCCCCCGGGGGGGGATTTACAATGAGCAGTTCTTC.

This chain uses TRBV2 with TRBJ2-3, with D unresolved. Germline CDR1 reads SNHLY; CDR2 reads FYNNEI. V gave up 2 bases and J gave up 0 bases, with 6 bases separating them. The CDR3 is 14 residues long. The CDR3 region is CASSESWSTDTQYF. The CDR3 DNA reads TGTGCCAGCAGTGAATCATGGAGCACAGATACGCAGTATTTT. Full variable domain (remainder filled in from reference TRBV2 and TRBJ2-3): EPEVTQTPSHQVTQMGQEVILRCVPISNHLYFYWYRQILGQKVEFLVSFYNNEISEKSEIFDDQFSVERPDGSNFTLKIRSTKLEDSAMYFCASSESWSTDTQYFGPGTRLTVL.

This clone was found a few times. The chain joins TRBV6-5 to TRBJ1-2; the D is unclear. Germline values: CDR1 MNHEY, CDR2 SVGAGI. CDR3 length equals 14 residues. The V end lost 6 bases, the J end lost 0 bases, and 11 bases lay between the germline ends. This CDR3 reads CASSAWGANYGYTF. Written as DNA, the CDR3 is TGTGCCAGCAGCGCCTGGGGAGCTAACTATGGCTACACCTTC.